A single sample gave rise to the 21 T cell receptor beta chains below, sequenced in a study of vaccination effects on CD4 cells after COVID-19. Antigen-specific CD4+ T cells were expanded with viral peptide pools in the ViraFEST assay before sequencing. Following an approximately 10-day culture, CD4+ T cells were purified. The person had a PCR-confirmed SARS-CoV-2 infection during March to December 2020. No cognate antigen is known for these TCRs. Generated by immunoSEQ multiplex PCR, the TCRdb table keeps only in-frame clones and is missing some. The sample records 26,000 or so clones, 78% being singletons. This material consisted of CD4+ T cells from PBMCs cultured with HCoV-NL63 spike peptides, taken before COVID-19 vaccination. The receptor source for this set is a human donor who had a prior SARS-CoV-2 infection.

The rearrangement joins TRBV18 to TRBJ1-6, with D hard to call. Germline CDR1 and CDR2: KGHSH and LQKENI. CDR3 size: 15 residues. The germline V and J ends were trimmed by 1 base and 7 bases, with 11 bases remaining between them. The CDR3: CASSPQEMGNSPLHF. CDR3 sequence (DNA): TGTGCCAGCTCACCACAAGAGATGGGAAATTCACCCCTCCACTTT. Full variable domain (remainder filled in from reference TRBV18 and TRBJ1-6): NAGVMQNPRHLVRRRGQEARLRCSPMKGHSHVYWYRQLPEEGLKFMVYLQKENIIDESGMPKERFSAEFPKEGPSILRIQQVVRGDSAAYFCASSPQEMGNSPLHFGNGTRLTVT.

V is TRBV5-1 and J is TRBJ2-1; 13 bases match TRBD2. This CDR3 comprises 16 residues. The germline V gene has CDR1 SGHRS and CDR2 YFSETQ. The junction had 1 base not matched to a gene; V was cut back by 2 bases and J by 2 bases. DNA for the CDR3: TGCGCCAGCAGCTTCGGGACTAGCGGGACCTACAATGAGCAGTTCTTC. Protein: CASSFGTSGTYNEQFF.

The chain has TRBV4-3 and TRBJ2-7, with D unclear. The CDR3 sequence is 15 residues long. The germline V gene has CDR1 LGHNA and CDR2 YSLEER. Trimming took 3 bases from V and 4 from J, leaving 16 bases between them. In nucleotides, the CDR3 is TGCGCCAGCAGCCACCAGGCACACCCTGAATACGAGCAGTACTTC. This codes for CASSHQAHPEYEQYF.

The V and J genes are TRBV6-5 and TRBJ2-1; D call uncertain. Trimming removed 5 bases at V and 4 bases at J, with 3 bases between. The CDR3 totals 11 residues. The germline CDR1 and CDR2 sequences are MNHEY and SVGAGI. CDR3 bases: TGTGCCAGCAGTAAGTACAATGAGCAGTTCTTC. Its protein product is CASSKYNEQFF.

The V and J genes are TRBV24-1 and TRBJ2-3; TRBD2 agrees at 12 bases. This CDR3 comprises 15 residues. V was clipped by 4 bases and J by 6 bases; unmatched bases: 4. Germline V CDR1 and CDR2: KGHDR, SFDVKD. CDR3 in DNA: TGTGCCACCAGTGACCCAGGACTAGCGGGGGATACGCAGTATTTT. This sequence encodes CATSDPGLAGDTQYF.

In its sample, this clone was seen a few times. The chain uses TRBV3-1 (or the pseudogene TRBV3-2) and TRBJ2-3; 8 nucleotides line up with TRBD2. Looked up from germline, CDR1 is LGHDT and CDR2 is YNNKEL (reference sequence). The CDR3 consists of 14 residues. The ends lost 6 bases at V and 3 bases at J; junction bases unmatched: 5. CDR3 coding DNA: TGTGCCAGCAGGTCCGGGGGGGTGACAGATACGCAGTATTTT. Protein product: CASRSGGVTDTQYF.

This chain links TRBV5-1 with TRBJ2-7, with 7 bases that match TRBD1. This CDR3 spans 15 amino acids. Germline V gene sequence: CDR1 SGHRS, CDR2 YFSETQ. Unmatched junction bases numbered 9, after V lost 4 bases and J lost 2 bases. The CDR3 coding sequence is TGCGCCAGCAGCCACTCCGGGACAGCCACCTACGAGCAGTACTTC. This codes for CASSHSGTATYEQYF.

The gene calls are TRBV9 and TRBJ1-2, with 9 bases that match TRBD1. The ends lost 0 bases at V and 4 bases at J; junction bases unmatched: 7. Germline V gene sequence: CDR1 SGDLS, CDR2 YYNGEE. The CDR3 loop spans 16 amino acids. The CDR3 DNA is TGTGCCAGCAGCGTAGCCTCAACAGGGGGCGGCTATGGCTACACCTTC. It is translated as CASSVASTGGGYGYTF.

V gene TRBV21-1 combines with J gene TRBJ2-1; TRBD2, the table's D call, lacks a check against the DNA. TRBV21-1 is termed a pseudogene. The CDR3 runs to 17 residues. The CDR3 loop reads CASSKEQLRGPYNEQFF. CDR3 DNA sequence: TGTGCCAGCAGCAAAGAGCAACTGCGCGGGCCCTACAATGAGCAGTTCTTC.

The chain recombines TRBV27 with TRBJ2-2, with D perhaps assigned TRBD1 or TRBD2 (5 bases each). Germline CDR1 MNHEY, CDR2 SMNVEV (reference sequence). V was clipped by 3 bases and J by 6 bases, with 8 bases between them. The CDR3 runs to 13 residues. The DNA for the CDR3 is TGTGCCAGCAGTTTCAGAGGGGCCGGGGAGCTGTTTTTT. Translation gives CASSFRGAGELFF.

The chain uses TRBV7-2 and TRBJ1-6, with 8 bases lining up with TRBD1. The CDR3 loop spans 15 amino acids. The germline CDR1 and CDR2 sequences are SGHTA and FQGNSA. V was pared by 4 bases and J by 8 bases, with 7 bases of the junction left unmatched. The CDR3 loop is CASSSHGTGYSPLHF. CDR3 nucleotides: TGTGCCAGCAGCTCCCACGGGACAGGCTATTCACCCCTCCACTTT.

This chain links TRBV19 with TRBJ1-1; possible D gene TRBD1, 5 bases. This CDR3 is 14 amino acids long. From germline, CDR1 is LNHDA and CDR2 SQIVND (reference sequence). Trimming took 5 bases from V and 3 from J, leaving 13 bases between them. The CDR3 DNA sequence: TGTGCCAGTAGTCCCCAGGGCGGGTACACTGAAGCTTTCTTT. Its protein is CASSPQGGYTEAFF.

In DNA, the CDR3 is TGTGCCAGCAGCCAAGACGCAAAGGCGTTGGGAGCTTTCTTT. It translates to CASSQDAKALGAFF. The chain uses TRBV3-1 (or the pseudogene TRBV3-2) and TRBJ1-1; unclear D gene. With 0 bases removed from V and 10 bases from J, the gap between germline ends came to 15 bases. Per the germline V gene, CDR1 is LGHDT and CDR2 is YNNKEL (reference sequence). CDR3 length equals 14 residues.

The chain couples TRBV2 to TRBJ1-5; no reliable D call. Trimming took off 5 bases at V and 4 bases at J, with 9 bases between the two ends. CDR1 is SNHLY, CDR2 FYNNEI, per germline. The CDR3 sequence is 13 residues long. CDR3 loop: CASSNWANQPQHF. The CDR3 DNA is TGTGCCAGCAGTAATTGGGCAAATCAGCCCCAGCATTTT.

In its sample, this clone was seen a few times. The genes are TRBV7-9 and TRBJ2-1; 9 positions match TRBD2. The CDR3 is 16 residues long. The germline V gene encodes CDR1 SEHNR and CDR2 FQNEAQ (reference sequence). Trimming took 2 bases from V and 6 from J; bases not matched to a gene: 8. CDR3: CASSLSLAGTINEQFF. The CDR3 DNA sequence: TGTGCCAGCAGCTTAAGTCTAGCGGGAACCATCAATGAGCAGTTCTTC.

The J gene is TRBJ2-7, the V gene TRBV24-1; D not certain. The germline V and J ends were trimmed by 9 bases and 0 bases, with 11 bases remaining between them. The CDR3 runs 13 residues. Germline V CDR1 and CDR2: KGHDR, SFDVKD. Here the CDR3 DNA reads TGTGCCACCGGGCGGCCCAGCTCCTACGAGCAGTACTTC. It is translated as CATGRPSSYEQYF.

The chain is built from TRBV18 and TRBJ1-2; 9 bases align to TRBD1. This CDR3 is built from 17 residues. Germline V gives CDR1 KGHSH, CDR2 LQKENI. Trimming took 5 bases from V and 4 from J; bases not matched to a gene: 14. As DNA, the CDR3 is TGTGCCAGCTCATCCCCGTTGGACAGGGGAGTTGGCTATGGCTACACCTTC. Translation gives CASSSPLDRGVGYGYTF.

This chain connects TRBV18 to TRBJ2-3, with D perhaps TRBD1 (6 bases). Looked up from germline, CDR1 is KGHSH and CDR2 is LQKENI. With 1 base removed from V and 6 bases from J, the gap between germline ends came to 14 bases. This CDR3 is built from 15 residues. The CDR3, as DNA: TGTGCCAGCTCACCACTTGACAGGTCCTCCGATACGCAGTATTTT. It specifies CASSPLDRSSDTQYF. Drawing the rest from reference TRBV18 and TRBJ2-3, the complete variable domain is NAGVMQNPRHLVRRRGQEARLRCSPMKGHSHVYWYRQLPEEGLKFMVYLQKENIIDESGMPKERFSAEFPKEGPSILRIQQVVRGDSAAYFCASSPLDRSSDTQYFGPGTRLTVL.

The J gene is TRBJ2-7, the V gene TRBV29-1; D not resolved. The CDR3 length is 14 residues. The V end was cut by 7 bases, the J end by 2 bases, with 18 bases between. Germline V gives CDR1 SQVTM, CDR2 ANQGSEA. CDR3 region: CSAARALGTYEQYF. The CDR3 DNA reads as TGCAGCGCAGCCCGGGCCCTAGGGACCTACGAGCAGTACTTC.

The rearrangement uses TRBV5-1 and TRBJ2-1; 12 nucleotides align to TRBD2. The junction had 9 bases not matched to a gene; V was cut back by 0 bases and J by 8 bases. The CDR3 spans 17 residues. Germline V gene lookup returns CDR1 SGHRS and CDR2 YFSETQ. The CDR3 region has the DNA TGCGCCAGCAGCTTGGGACTAGCGGGAGCAGGGGCGGATGAGCAGTTCTTC. Amino acids: CASSLGLAGAGADEQFF. Together with reference TRBV5-1 and TRBJ2-1, the CDR3 gives the full variable domain: KAGVTQTPRYLIKTRGQQVTLSCSPISGHRSVSWYQQTPGQGLQFLFEYFSETQRNKGNFPGRFSGRQFSNSRSEMNVSTLELGDSALYLCASSLGLAGAGADEQFFGPGTRLTVL.

The table lists this clone with a count of one. This chain uses TRBV5-4 with TRBJ2-1; 10 nucleotides align to TRBD1. The CDR3 loop spans 14 amino acids. Germline values: CDR1 SGHNT, CDR2 YYREEE (reference sequence). The V and J ends lost 4 bases and 7 bases, in that order; junction bases with no gene match: 5. DNA of the CDR3: TGTGCCAGCAGCCGGGGGGACAGGGGAAATGAGCAGTTCTTC. It yields the protein CASSRGDRGNEQFF.